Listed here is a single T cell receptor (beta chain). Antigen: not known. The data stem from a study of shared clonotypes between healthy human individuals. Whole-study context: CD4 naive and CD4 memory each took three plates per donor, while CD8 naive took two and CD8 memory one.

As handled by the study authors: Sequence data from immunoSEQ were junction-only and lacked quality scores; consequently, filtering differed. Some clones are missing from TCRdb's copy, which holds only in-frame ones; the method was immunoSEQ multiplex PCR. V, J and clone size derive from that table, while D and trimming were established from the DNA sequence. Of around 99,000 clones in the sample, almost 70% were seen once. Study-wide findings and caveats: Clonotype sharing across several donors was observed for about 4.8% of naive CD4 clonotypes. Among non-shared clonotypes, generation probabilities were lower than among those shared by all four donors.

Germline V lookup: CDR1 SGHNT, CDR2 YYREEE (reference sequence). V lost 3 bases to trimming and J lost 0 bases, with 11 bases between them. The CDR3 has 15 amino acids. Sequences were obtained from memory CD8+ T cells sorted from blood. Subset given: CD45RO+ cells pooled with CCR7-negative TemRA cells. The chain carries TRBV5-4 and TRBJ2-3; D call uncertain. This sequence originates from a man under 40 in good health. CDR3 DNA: TGTGCCAGCAGCTCGAAAAGTACTAGCACAGATACGCAGTATTTT. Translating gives CASSSKSTSTDTQYF.